This T cell receptor beta chain came from a study of blood T cell repertoires in COVID-19. This CDR3 comprises 13 residues. Trimming took 2 bases from V and 4 from J, leaving 6 bases between them. Looked up from germline, CDR1 is MNHEY and CDR2 is SMNVEV (reference sequence). This table comes from immunoSEQ multiplex PCR, and its TCRdb copy is limited to in-frame clones, with some not included. The sample has about 330,000 clones; approximately 87% are singletons. Everyone who took part was 18 to 89 years old, and they came from about two dozen US areas. Sequenced material: PBMCs or T cells enriched from blood (not recorded which). The chain joins TRBV27 to TRBJ1-5; D call uncertain. The clonotype was recovered from a woman aged 30 to 39 who had recovered from COVID-19. As DNA, the CDR3 is TGTGCCAGCAGTTTAGCAGGAAATCAGCCCCAGCATTTT. Translating gives CASSLAGNQPQHF.